This is a list of T cell receptor beta chains from one sample in a study of T-cell reconstitution after alpha-beta-depleted transplantation in children. TCRdb reprocessed the PCR reads via MiXCR and lists one record per CDR3 protein. The repertoire holds 490,000 or so distinct CDR3 sequences, with 8% to 11% as singletons. Here the sequenced sample was PBMCs, taken before TCRalphabeta/CD19-depleted stem cell transplant. These receptor sequences come from a child between 2 and 9 years old with inherited bone marrow failure, due to receive a stem cell transplant. CDR3s include the opening cysteine and the closing phenylalanine or tryptophan. Fields, in order: J gene, V gene, D gene, clone size, CDR3 protein, CDR3 DNA. The D gene is left open where the match is weak. Not every row has a clone size; where given, it reads once, few, many or a size class.

j_gene: TRBJ2-3
v_gene: TRBV5-1
d_gene: NA
abundance: many
CDR3aa: CASSLRAYYTDTQYF
CDR3nt: TGCGCCAGCAGCTTACGAGCGTACTATACAGATACGCAGTATTTT

j_gene: TRBJ2-1
v_gene: TRBV20-1
d_gene: NA
abundance: many
CDR3aa: CSAKDINEQFF
CDR3nt: TGCAGTGCCAAGGATATAAATGAGCAGTTCTTC

j_gene: TRBJ2-3
v_gene: TRBV11-2
d_gene: TRBD2
abundance: NA
CDR3aa: CASSFRPVSATSGRLADTQYF
CDR3nt: TGTGCCAGCAGCTTCCGGCCAGTGAGTGCGACTAGCGGGAGATTGGCAGATACGCAGTATTTT

j_gene: TRBJ2-2
v_gene: TRBV20-1
d_gene: NA
abundance: many
CDR3aa: CSASDRRRGGTGELFF
CDR3nt: TGCAGTGCTAGTGACCGGCGGAGGGGAGGTACCGGGGAGCTGTTTTTT

j_gene: TRBJ1-1
v_gene: TRBV19
d_gene: TRBD1
abundance: NA
CDR3aa: CASSKWQGANTEAFF
CDR3nt: TGTGCCAGTAGTAAGTGGCAGGGGGCGAACACTGAAGCTTTCTTT

j_gene: TRBJ2-1
v_gene: TRBV20-1
d_gene: TRBD2
abundance: many
CDR3aa: CSARATSGINEQFF
CDR3nt: TGCAGTGCTAGAGCCACTAGCGGGATCAATGAGCAGTTCTTC

j_gene: TRBJ2-1
v_gene: TRBV29-1
d_gene: NA
abundance: NA
CDR3aa: CSVESGAGYNEQFF
CDR3nt: TGCAGCGTTGAATCCGGGGCGGGCTACAATGAGCAGTTCTTC

j_gene: TRBJ2-7
v_gene: TRBV27
d_gene: NA
abundance: many
CDR3aa: CASSPPGREQYF
CDR3nt: TGTGCCAGCAGTCCCCCAGGGCGCGAGCAGTACTTC

j_gene: TRBJ2-1
v_gene: TRBV27
d_gene: NA
abundance: NA
CDR3aa: CASSLSGAGEQFF
CDR3nt: TGTGCCAGCAGTTTGTCAGGGGCTGGTGAGCAGTTCTTC

j_gene: TRBJ2-1
v_gene: TRBV4-3
d_gene: NA
abundance: few
CDR3aa: CASSQGLGELSSYNEQFF
CDR3nt: TGCGCCAGCAGCCAAGGGTTGGGAGAGTTATCCTCCTACAATGAGCAGTTCTTC

j_gene: TRBJ2-5
v_gene: TRBV29-1
d_gene: NA
abundance: NA
CDR3aa: CSVKGGDSETQYF
CDR3nt: TGCAGCGTAAAAGGCGGGGATTCGGAGACCCAGTACTTC

j_gene: TRBJ2-1
v_gene: TRBV19
d_gene: NA
abundance: NA
CDR3aa: CASSGVRGHEQFF
CDR3nt: TGTGCCAGTAGCGGGGTTAGAGGTCATGAGCAGTTCTTC

j_gene: TRBJ2-7
v_gene: TRBV10-3
d_gene: TRBD2
abundance: many
CDR3aa: CAISDTLAGAGEQYF
CDR3nt: TGTGCCATCAGTGATACCTTGGCGGGAGCTGGCGAGCAGTACTTC

j_gene: TRBJ2-7
v_gene: TRBV5-1
d_gene: TRBD1
abundance: many
CDR3aa: CASSIGDRSISEQYF
CDR3nt: TGCGCCAGCAGCATTGGGGACAGGAGCATTAGCGAGCAGTACTTC

j_gene: TRBJ2-5
v_gene: TRBV28
d_gene: TRBD2
abundance: many
CDR3aa: CASSSQLAEETQYF
CDR3nt: TGTGCCAGCAGTTCCCAACTAGCGGAAGAGACCCAGTACTTC

j_gene: TRBJ2-2
v_gene: TRBV7-2
d_gene: NA
abundance: many
CDR3aa: CASSPISWGGDTGELFF
CDR3nt: TGTGCCAGCAGCCCCATTTCTTGGGGTGGTGACACCGGGGAGCTGTTTTTT

j_gene: TRBJ2-7
v_gene: TRBV7-2
d_gene: NA
abundance: many
CDR3aa: CASSFAQASYEQYF
CDR3nt: TGTGCCAGCAGCTTCGCGCAGGCCTCCTACGAGCAGTACTTC

j_gene: TRBJ1-2
v_gene: TRBV6-2/TRBV6-3
d_gene: NA
abundance: few
CDR3aa: CALNIHSLRTDLLADYGYTF
CDR3nt: TGTGCCCTCAACATTCATAGTCTGCGGACAGACCTCTTAGCGGACTATGGCTACACCTTC

j_gene: TRBJ2-1
v_gene: TRBV20-1
d_gene: NA
abundance: NA
CDR3aa: CSARDPGGTRHNEQFF
CDR3nt: TGCAGTGCTAGAGATCCAGGGGGGACGAGACACAATGAGCAGTTCTTC

j_gene: TRBJ2-7
v_gene: TRBV7-9
d_gene: NA
abundance: NA
CDR3aa: CASSPIRYEQYF
CDR3nt: TGTGCCAGCAGCCCTATCCGGTACGAGCAGTACTTC

j_gene: TRBJ1-2
v_gene: TRBV20-1
d_gene: NA
abundance: NA
CDR3aa: CSARDIGQFYGYTF
CDR3nt: TGCAGTGCTAGAGATATAGGCCAGTTTTATGGCTACACCTTC

j_gene: TRBJ1-3
v_gene: TRBV5-1
d_gene: NA
abundance: NA
CDR3aa: CASSFGGLGNTIYF
CDR3nt: TGCGCCAGCAGCTTCGGGGGACTTGGAAACACCATATATTTT

j_gene: TRBJ1-4
v_gene: TRBV7-6
d_gene: NA
abundance: many
CDR3aa: CASSLEGPGAGQNEKLFF
CDR3nt: TGTGCCAGCAGCTTAGAGGGCCCGGGTGCAGGACAGAATGAAAAACTGTTTTTT

j_gene: TRBJ2-2
v_gene: TRBV5-1
d_gene: TRBD1
abundance: NA
CDR3aa: CASSPDRGRITGELFF
CDR3nt: TGCGCCAGCAGCCCGGACAGGGGGCGAATAACCGGGGAGCTGTTTTTT

j_gene: TRBJ2-7
v_gene: TRBV27
d_gene: TRBD2
abundance: many
CDR3aa: CASSQMRGAYEQYF
CDR3nt: TGTGCCAGCAGTCAGATGCGGGGGGCTTACGAGCAGTACTTC

j_gene: TRBJ2-1
v_gene: TRBV27
d_gene: NA
abundance: few
CDR3aa: CASSLDRDRRLYNEQFF
CDR3nt: TGTGCCAGCAGTTTAGACCGAGACAGGCGCTTATACAATGAGCAGTTCTTC

j_gene: TRBJ2-7
v_gene: TRBV28
d_gene: NA
abundance: few
CDR3aa: CASSLGGGPTSYEQYF
CDR3nt: TGTGCCAGCAGTTTAGGGGGGGGCCCAACCTCCTACGAGCAGTACTTC

j_gene: TRBJ2-7
v_gene: TRBV5-1
d_gene: NA
abundance: many
CDR3aa: CASILPVGAYEQYF
CDR3nt: TGCGCCAGCATTCTCCCCGTTGGGGCCTACGAGCAGTACTTC

j_gene: TRBJ2-1
v_gene: TRBV12-3/TRBV12-4
d_gene: NA
abundance: many
CDR3aa: CASSFTPVSYNEQFF
CDR3nt: TGTGCCAGCAGTTTTACCCCCGTGTCGTACAATGAGCAGTTCTTC

j_gene: TRBJ2-2
v_gene: TRBV30
d_gene: NA
abundance: few
CDR3aa: CAWNGKVPGELFF
CDR3nt: TGTGCCTGGAACGGGAAGGTCCCCGGGGAGCTGTTTTTT

j_gene: TRBJ1-1
v_gene: TRBV3-1
d_gene: TRBD1
abundance: many
CDR3aa: CASSQDPDRQTEAFF
CDR3nt: TGTGCCAGCAGCCAAGATCCGGACAGGCAAACTGAAGCTTTCTTT

j_gene: TRBJ1-5
v_gene: TRBV11-2
d_gene: TRBD1
abundance: few
CDR3aa: CASSLDGTGEWGQPQHF
CDR3nt: TGTGCCAGCAGCTTAGACGGGACAGGGGAATGGGGTCAGCCCCAGCATTTT

j_gene: TRBJ2-3
v_gene: TRBV27
d_gene: NA
abundance: many
CDR3aa: CASSWVFTDTQYF
CDR3nt: TGTGCCAGCAGTTGGGTCTTCACAGATACGCAGTATTTT

j_gene: TRBJ2-1
v_gene: TRBV4-1
d_gene: NA
abundance: NA
CDR3aa: CASSQDQSPYNEQFF
CDR3nt: TGCGCCAGCAGCCAAGACCAGAGCCCCTACAATGAGCAGTTCTTC

j_gene: TRBJ2-7
v_gene: TRBV12-3/TRBV12-4
d_gene: TRBD2
abundance: many
CDR3aa: CASSPRTSGWREQYF
CDR3nt: TGTGCCAGCAGTCCTCGGACTAGCGGCTGGCGCGAGCAGTACTTC

j_gene: TRBJ2-1
v_gene: TRBV4-3
d_gene: NA
abundance: NA
CDR3aa: CASSQDSGDLYEQFF
CDR3nt: TGCGCCAGCAGCCAAGATTCGGGAGATCTTTATGAGCAGTTCTTC

j_gene: TRBJ2-7
v_gene: TRBV29-1
d_gene: NA
abundance: many
CDR3aa: CSVESRDEQYF
CDR3nt: TGCAGCGTTGAATCCAGGGACGAGCAGTACTTC

j_gene: TRBJ2-1
v_gene: TRBV5-4
d_gene: NA
abundance: NA
CDR3aa: CASSLRRINEQFF
CDR3nt: TGTGCCAGCAGCTTAAGGCGGATCAATGAGCAGTTCTTC

j_gene: TRBJ1-2
v_gene: TRBV12-3/TRBV12-4
d_gene: TRBD1
abundance: many
CDR3aa: CASSTRTGVYGYTF
CDR3nt: TGTGCCAGCAGTACTAGGACAGGAGTCTATGGCTACACCTTC

j_gene: TRBJ1-1
v_gene: TRBV5-6
d_gene: NA
abundance: many
CDR3aa: CASSWDAPLYTEAFF
CDR3nt: TGTGCCAGCAGCTGGGACGCCCCTCTTTACACTGAAGCTTTCTTT

j_gene: TRBJ1-1
v_gene: TRBV6-2/TRBV6-3
d_gene: TRBD1
abundance: few
CDR3aa: CASSYVPDRGLLTLMNTEAFF
CDR3nt: TGTGCCAGCAGTTACGTACCGGACAGGGGGCTCCTTACCCTTATGAACACTGAAGCTTTCTTT

j_gene: TRBJ2-5
v_gene: TRBV7-2
d_gene: NA
abundance: many
CDR3aa: CASSLLQGPRAETQYF
CDR3nt: TGTGCCAGCAGCTTATTGCAGGGGCCTCGGGCAGAGACCCAGTACTTC

j_gene: TRBJ1-1
v_gene: TRBV11-2
d_gene: NA
abundance: many
CDR3aa: CASSLDVSSEAFF
CDR3nt: TGTGCCAGCAGCTTAGATGTCTCAAGTGAAGCTTTCTTT